The rows below give T cell receptor beta chains drawn from one sample of a study of glioma-infiltrating T cells. TCRdb passed the multiplex PCR reads through MiXCR, listing each CDR3 protein once. Of about 200,000 distinct CDR3 sequences in the sample, around 30% are singletons; the top ten hold 20% to 25%. The specimen sequenced was glioma tissue, nonneoplastic brain tissue, or PBMCs (not recorded which). The source of these receptors is a human donor with low-grade glioma or glioblastoma, undergoing nonglioma brain surgery, or in good health (not recorded which). Each CDR3 is given with its conserved first and last residue. Fields, in order: J gene, clone size, V gene, D gene, CDR3 DNA, CDR3 protein. D genes are given only for firm matches. The size of a clone is reported for some rows only, either as once, few or many, or as a class for expanded clones.

J gene: TRBJ2-4
clone size: many
V gene: TRBV20-1
D gene: TRBD2
CDR3 DNA: TGCAGTGCTAACGGACTAGTTGGAGCCAAAAACATTCAGTACTTC
CDR3 protein: CSANGLVGAKNIQYF

J gene: TRBJ1-5
clone size: many
V gene: TRBV3-1
D gene: -
CDR3 DNA: TGTGCCAGCAGCCAAGTTCTGAATCAGCCCCAGCATTTT
CDR3 protein: CASSQVLNQPQHF

J gene: TRBJ1-2
clone size: many
V gene: TRBV27
D gene: -
CDR3 DNA: TGTGCCAGCAGTTTATCGGGGTACAGCGCTAACTATGGCTACACCTTC
CDR3 protein: CASSLSGYSANYGYTF

J gene: TRBJ2-1
clone size: many
V gene: TRBV20-1
D gene: -
CDR3 DNA: TGCAGTGGCTCCGGATGGTCCAATGAGCAGTTCTTC
CDR3 protein: CSGSGWSNEQFF

J gene: TRBJ2-5
clone size: many
V gene: TRBV20-1
D gene: -
CDR3 DNA: TGCAGTGCATTAGCGGACCAAGAGACCCAGTACTTC
CDR3 protein: CSALADQETQYF

J gene: TRBJ2-1
clone size: many
V gene: TRBV28
D gene: -
CDR3 DNA: TGTGCCAGCAGTGGGACGGACTACAATGAGCAGTTCTTC
CDR3 protein: CASSGTDYNEQFF

J gene: TRBJ2-5
clone size: -
V gene: TRBV29-1
D gene: -
CDR3 DNA: TGCAGCGTTGAAGCTGGGCCTAAGGTTGGGACCCAGTACTTC
CDR3 protein: CSVEAGPKVGTQYF

J gene: TRBJ1-5
clone size: many
V gene: TRBV20-1
D gene: -
CDR3 DNA: TGCAGTGCCCTGGGGACGGCCTTGGAACAGCCCCAGCATTTT
CDR3 protein: CSALGTALEQPQHF

J gene: TRBJ1-1
clone size: -
V gene: TRBV27
D gene: -
CDR3 DNA: TGTGCCAGCAGAGCCAGGACAGAAGCTTTCTTT
CDR3 protein: CASRARTEAFF

J gene: TRBJ1-6
clone size: many
V gene: TRBV11-1
D gene: -
CDR3 DNA: TGTGCCAGCAGCTTGAGGGTGTTTAACTCACCCCTCCACTTT
CDR3 protein: CASSLRVFNSPLHF

J gene: TRBJ2-2
clone size: few
V gene: TRBV7-9
D gene: -
CDR3 DNA: TGTGCCAGCAGCTTTGGGACAACGGACACCGGGGAGCTGTTTTTT
CDR3 protein: CASSFGTTDTGELFF

J gene: TRBJ2-3
clone size: many
V gene: TRBV4-3
D gene: -
CDR3 DNA: TGCGCCAGCAGCCAAGAGGGTCCAGGTACGCAGTATTTT
CDR3 protein: CASSQEGPGTQYF

J gene: TRBJ2-5
clone size: few
V gene: TRBV27
D gene: TRBD2
CDR3 DNA: TGTGCCAGCAGTACCGAACTAATAGCGGGAGGGGAGACCCAGTGCTTC
CDR3 protein: CASSTELIAGGETQCF

J gene: TRBJ1-2
clone size: once
V gene: TRBV5-5
D gene: -
CDR3 DNA: TGTGCCAGCAGCTTGGGTTCCGGGGACGGCTACACCTTC
CDR3 protein: CASSLGSGDGYTF

J gene: TRBJ2-1
clone size: many
V gene: TRBV4-3
D gene: TRBD2
CDR3 DNA: TGCGCCAGCAGCCAAGACAGAGGGAGGGGTAACTACAATGAGCAGTTCTTC
CDR3 protein: CASSQDRGRGNYNEQFF

J gene: TRBJ2-1
clone size: many
V gene: TRBV19
D gene: -
CDR3 DNA: TGTGCCAGTAGTTACGGTCTGTTTAGAGAGCAGTTCTTC
CDR3 protein: CASSYGLFREQFF

J gene: TRBJ2-5
clone size: many
V gene: TRBV27
D gene: TRBD1
CDR3 DNA: TGTGCCAGCAGTGTAGAGACAGGGGGAGGGCAGACCCAGTACTTC
CDR3 protein: CASSVETGGGQTQYF

J gene: TRBJ2-1
clone size: many
V gene: TRBV25-1
D gene: TRBD2
CDR3 DNA: TGTGCCAGCAGTGAATATTATTCGACTAGCGGAGCATACAATGAGCAGTTCTTC
CDR3 protein: CASSEYYSTSGAYNEQFF

J gene: TRBJ1-4
clone size: -
V gene: TRBV5-6
D gene: -
CDR3 DNA: TGTGCCAGCAGCACTCCGGGACATGGGAATGAAAAACTGTTTTTT
CDR3 protein: CASSTPGHGNEKLFF

J gene: TRBJ2-1
clone size: many
V gene: TRBV24-1
D gene: -
CDR3 DNA: TGTGCCACCGGTGATAATGGGGACAATGAGCAGTTCTTC
CDR3 protein: CATGDNGDNEQFF

J gene: TRBJ2-7
clone size: many
V gene: TRBV5-4
D gene: -
CDR3 DNA: TGTGCCAGCAGCCAGTTTGCAATGGGAAACTACGAGCAGTACTTC
CDR3 protein: CASSQFAMGNYEQYF

J gene: TRBJ2-1
clone size: -
V gene: TRBV19
D gene: TRBD2
CDR3 DNA: TGTGCCAGTAGTATAGACCCCGGGACTAGCGGGAGGACCGCTCTTAATGAGCAGTTCTTC
CDR3 protein: CASSIDPGTSGRTALNEQFF

J gene: TRBJ1-4
clone size: -
V gene: TRBV29-1
D gene: -
CDR3 DNA: TGCAGCGTTGACCTAGGGGTAGATGAAAAACTGTTTTTT
CDR3 protein: CSVDLGVDEKLFF

J gene: TRBJ1-2
clone size: many
V gene: TRBV7-2
D gene: TRBD1
CDR3 DNA: TGTGCCAGCTTCAGATCGGAGGGGGCGGCTGGCTACACCTTC
CDR3 protein: CASFRSEGAAGYTF

J gene: TRBJ1-5
clone size: -
V gene: TRBV12-3/TRBV12-4
D gene: -
CDR3 DNA: TGTGCCAGCACCGGGGTCATGGGTCAGCCCCAGCATTTT
CDR3 protein: CASTGVMGQPQHF

J gene: TRBJ2-1
clone size: few
V gene: TRBV7-9
D gene: TRBD1
CDR3 DNA: TGTGCCAGCAGCCCCGGGACAGGGGGCTTGCGTGAGCAGTTCTTC
CDR3 protein: CASSPGTGGLREQFF

J gene: TRBJ2-3
clone size: many
V gene: TRBV11-2
D gene: -
CDR3 DNA: TGTGCCAGCAGCTCCTCCTGGCCCACAGATACGCAGTATTTT
CDR3 protein: CASSSSWPTDTQYF

J gene: TRBJ2-1
clone size: -
V gene: TRBV4-3
D gene: -
CDR3 DNA: TGCGCCAGCAGCCAAGATTCCAGGATTGGCCAGAATGAGCAGTTCTTC
CDR3 protein: CASSQDSRIGQNEQFF

J gene: TRBJ2-5
clone size: many
V gene: TRBV7-7
D gene: TRBD1
CDR3 DNA: TGTGCCAGCAGCCCTTGGGACAGTTTTGGGACCCAGTACTTC
CDR3 protein: CASSPWDSFGTQYF

J gene: TRBJ2-6
clone size: few
V gene: TRBV24-1
D gene: TRBD1
CDR3 DNA: TGTGCCACCAGTGGCAGCCGGGACAGGGCTAGCTCTGGGGCCAACGTCCTGACTTTC
CDR3 protein: CATSGSRDRASSGANVLTF

J gene: TRBJ1-5
clone size: many
V gene: TRBV20-1
D gene: TRBD1
CDR3 DNA: TGCAGTGCCAGGAAGCGGGGACAGGGAAATCAGCCCCAGCATTTT
CDR3 protein: CSARKRGQGNQPQHF

J gene: TRBJ2-7
clone size: -
V gene: TRBV19
D gene: -
CDR3 DNA: TGTGCCAGTTCTTATTCCCCGGGAGACTACGAGCAGTACTTC
CDR3 protein: CASSYSPGDYEQYF

J gene: TRBJ2-5
clone size: -
V gene: TRBV5-4
D gene: TRBD1
CDR3 DNA: TGTGCCAGCAGCTCCCCCCTAGACAGGGAAGAGACCCAGTACTTC
CDR3 protein: CASSSPLDREETQYF

J gene: TRBJ1-2
clone size: few
V gene: TRBV3-1
D gene: TRBD1
CDR3 DNA: TGTGCCAGCAGCCTTCAAGAGCGGACAGGGGTATACGGCTACACCTTC
CDR3 protein: CASSLQERTGVYGYTF

J gene: TRBJ2-5
clone size: -
V gene: TRBV4-3
D gene: -
CDR3 DNA: TGCGCCAGCAGCCAAGGCTACAGCGGCCAAGAGACCCAGTACTTC
CDR3 protein: CASSQGYSGQETQYF

J gene: TRBJ1-5
clone size: many
V gene: TRBV7-9
D gene: -
CDR3 DNA: TGTGCCAGCAGCTTCTTTTATCAGCCCCAGCATTTT
CDR3 protein: CASSFFYQPQHF

J gene: TRBJ1-1
clone size: many
V gene: TRBV7-6
D gene: -
CDR3 DNA: TGTGCCAGCAGCCCAGGCCGGCAGAACACTGAAGCTTTCTTT
CDR3 protein: CASSPGRQNTEAFF

J gene: TRBJ2-1
clone size: few
V gene: TRBV4-3
D gene: -
CDR3 DNA: TGCGCCAGCAGCCAAGATCCAACCCCGAGGTGGAATGAGCAGTTCTTC
CDR3 protein: CASSQDPTPRWNEQFF

J gene: TRBJ2-3
clone size: -
V gene: TRBV6-2/TRBV6-3
D gene: -
CDR3 DNA: TGTGCCAGCAGTTACTCTCGACTAGGCACAGATACGCAGTATTTT
CDR3 protein: CASSYSRLGTDTQYF

J gene: TRBJ1-1
clone size: many
V gene: TRBV29-1
D gene: -
CDR3 DNA: TGCTCCTTCACCCCTCTGAACACTGAAGCTTTCTTT
CDR3 protein: CSFTPLNTEAFF

J gene: TRBJ1-5
clone size: many
V gene: TRBV29-1
D gene: -
CDR3 DNA: TGCAGCGGGCCAGGGACTCAGCCCCAGCATTTT
CDR3 protein: CSGPGTQPQHF

J gene: TRBJ2-5
clone size: many
V gene: TRBV28
D gene: -
CDR3 DNA: TGTGCCAGCAGTTTTGGGCAGGGCTTGGTCCAGTACTTC
CDR3 protein: CASSFGQGLVQYF

J gene: TRBJ1-1
clone size: -
V gene: TRBV27
D gene: -
CDR3 DNA: TGTGCCCGCAGTTTCCCTCCAGGCGGGGCCGGCATCGTCGCTGACGCTTTCTTT
CDR3 protein: CARSFPPGGAGIVADAFF

J gene: TRBJ1-3
clone size: many
V gene: TRBV4-1
D gene: -
CDR3 DNA: TGCGCCAGCAGTCTCAAGGGATCTGGAAACACCATATATTTT
CDR3 protein: CASSLKGSGNTIYF

J gene: TRBJ1-5
clone size: many
V gene: TRBV20-1
D gene: -
CDR3 DNA: TGCAGTGCTAGAGATCCGAGGGGCCTCCTCGTTACCCAGCATTTT
CDR3 protein: CSARDPRGLLVTQHF

J gene: TRBJ2-7
clone size: many
V gene: TRBV7-2
D gene: -
CDR3 DNA: TGTGCCAGCAGCTTAGGACAGTGGGTTCCCGAGCAGTACTTC
CDR3 protein: CASSLGQWVPEQYF

J gene: TRBJ2-7
clone size: many
V gene: TRBV7-2
D gene: -
CDR3 DNA: TGTGCCAGCAGCTTAGCAGGGGACGCCGAGCTAGACGAGCAGTACTTC
CDR3 protein: CASSLAGDAELDEQYF

J gene: TRBJ1-1
clone size: many
V gene: TRBV20-1
D gene: -
CDR3 DNA: TGCAGTGCTAGAGGAATCGGTGGTAGGGGCCGGAACACTGAAGCTTTCTTT
CDR3 protein: CSARGIGGRGRNTEAFF

J gene: TRBJ2-1
clone size: many
V gene: TRBV11-2
D gene: -
CDR3 DNA: TGTGCCAGCAGCTTAGAGGCGGCCAATGAGCAGTTCTTC
CDR3 protein: CASSLEAANEQFF

J gene: TRBJ1-2
clone size: -
V gene: TRBV12-3/TRBV12-4
D gene: -
CDR3 DNA: TGTGCCAGCAGTTTTGCGGGTTATGCTTATGTCTACGCCTTC
CDR3 protein: CASSFAGYAYVYAF

J gene: TRBJ1-1
clone size: many
V gene: TRBV5-4
D gene: TRBD1
CDR3 DNA: TGTGCCAGCAGCTCTAGGGGGCTACTGAACACTGAAGCTTTCTTT
CDR3 protein: CASSSRGLLNTEAFF